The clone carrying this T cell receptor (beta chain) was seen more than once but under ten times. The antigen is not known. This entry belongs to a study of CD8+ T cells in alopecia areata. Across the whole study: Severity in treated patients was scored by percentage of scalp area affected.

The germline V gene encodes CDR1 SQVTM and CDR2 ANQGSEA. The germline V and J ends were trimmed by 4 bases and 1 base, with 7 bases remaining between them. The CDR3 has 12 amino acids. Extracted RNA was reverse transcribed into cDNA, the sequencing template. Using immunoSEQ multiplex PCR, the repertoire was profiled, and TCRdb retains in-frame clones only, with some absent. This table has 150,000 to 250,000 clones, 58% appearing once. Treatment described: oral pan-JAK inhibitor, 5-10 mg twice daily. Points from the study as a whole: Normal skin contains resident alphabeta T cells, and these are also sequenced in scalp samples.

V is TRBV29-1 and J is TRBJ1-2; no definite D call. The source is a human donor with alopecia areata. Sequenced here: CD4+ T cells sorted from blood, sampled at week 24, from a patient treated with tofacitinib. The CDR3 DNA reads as TGCAGCGTTGTGGCAGATAACTATGGCTACACCTTC. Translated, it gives CSVVADNYGYTF.